These 8 T cell receptor beta chains originate from one sample sequenced in a study of T cell changes during pregnancy in multiple sclerosis. TCRdb keeps only in-frame clones here, not all; method: immunoSEQ multiplex PCR. The sample holds about 130,000 clones; 95% to 98% are singletons and the top ten take 0.44%. Source: peripheral blood, taken after pregnancy. These TCRs come from a female donor with multiple sclerosis, enrolled in a pregnancy study.

J is TRBJ1-1 and V is TRBV2; 9 positions match TRBD1. Germline CDR1 and CDR2: SNHLY and FYNNEI. V trimming: 7 bases; J trimming: 4 bases; junction bases outside the gene matches: 10. The CDR3 consists of 15 residues. The CDR3 DNA follows: TGTGCCAGCAAAAAGGCCGGGACAGGGTTCACTGAAGCTTTCTTT. This codes for CASKKAGTGFTEAFF.

The chain uses TRBV6-1 and TRBJ2-1; TRBD2 aligns across 11 bases. The CDR3 covers 16 residues. The V segment lost 3 bases and the J segment 8 bases; nucleotides outside the gene matches: 9. The germline V gene has CDR1 MNHNS and CDR2 SASEGT. The CDR3 DNA sequence: TGTGCCAGCAGTGAGATGGGACTAGCGGTAGGGGATGAGCAGTTCTTC. It specifies CASSEMGLAVGDEQFF.

This chain uses TRBV5-3 with TRBJ2-2; D might be TRBD2 (6 bases). TRBV5-3 is recorded as an ORF, its role being uncertain. The V and J ends lost 0 bases and 0 bases respectively, with 9 bases between them. The CDR3 spans 16 residues. The CDR3 region is CARSLERRANTGELFF. In DNA, the CDR3 is TGTGCCAGAAGCTTGGAACGGAGGGCGAACACCGGGGAGCTGTTTTTT.

The chain carries TRBV15 and TRBJ1-5; 12 bases fit TRBD1. V shed 4 bases, J shed 7 bases, and the junction held 5 bases outside the gene matches. Germline lookup yields CDR1 LNHNV and CDR2 YYDKDF (reference sequence). CDR3 size: 15 residues. CDR3 loop: CATSTGTGGLQPQHF. CDR3 in DNA: TGTGCCACCAGCACCGGGACAGGGGGCTTGCAGCCCCAGCATTTT.

V is TRBV6-5 and J is TRBJ2-2, with TRBD1 as a possible D gene (5 bases). V shed 8 bases and J shed 4 bases, with 14 bases lying between them. Germline CDR1 is MNHEY and CDR2 is SVGAGI. The CDR3 is 14 amino acids. The CDR3 DNA sequence: TGTGCCAGCGGGGCAGGGTTGGGCACCGGGGAGCTGTTTTTT. Translated: CASGAGLGTGELFF.

This chain joins TRBV28 and TRBJ2-4, with D possibly TRBD2 on 5 matching bases. The germline CDR1 and CDR2 sequences are MDHEN and SYDVKM. V was trimmed by 3 bases and J by 0 bases, leaving 15 bases between them. This CDR3 has 17 residues. CDR3 sequence (DNA): TGTGCCAGCAGTTTGGCAGATCCGAGGGCAGCCAAAAACATTCAGTACTTC. Translated, it gives CASSLADPRAAKNIQYF.

The chain is built from TRBV29-1 and TRBJ1-1; 7 positions match TRBD1. Germline trimming cut 7 bases from V and 0 bases from J; bases unmatched to any gene: 2. The CDR3 sequence is 12 residues long. Germline V lookup: CDR1 SQVTM, CDR2 ANQGSEA. CDR3 region: CSADRVNTEAFF. The CDR3, as DNA: TGCAGCGCTGACAGGGTGAACACTGAAGCTTTCTTT.

The chain employs TRBV7-8 and TRBJ2-5, with 7 positions matching TRBD1. The CDR3 length is 14 residues. With 5 bases clipped from V and 5 bases from J, the junction kept 8 bases outside the gene matches. Germline assignment: CDR1 SGHVS and CDR2 FQNEAQ. This CDR3 reads CASSPGQTRETQYF. CDR3 coding DNA: TGTGCCAGCAGCCCGGGACAGACGAGGGAGACCCAGTACTTC.